The rows below give T cell receptor beta chains drawn from one sample of a study of shared clonotypes between healthy human individuals. The repertoire was sequenced with immunoSEQ multiplex PCR; TCRdb's copy has only in-frame clones and lacks some. The table includes roughly 2,300,000 clones, 85% to 95% detected once. Specimen: naive CD4+ T cells from PBMCs. These receptors were obtained from a man in his late teens or twenties in good health. Some clones in this sample may be carry-over from other donors' samples. Each CDR3 is given with its conserved first and last residue. Each record gives: V gene, J gene, D gene, CDR3 DNA, CDR3 protein. A D gene is named only where the DNA matches it firmly.

TRBV6-5,TRBJ2-5,-,TGTGCCAGCACCATTACTCCGGATCAGAAGACCCAGTACTTC,CASTITPDQKTQYF
TRBV5-4,TRBJ1-4,-,TGTGCCAGCAGCCCGGCCGGGGGGCTGACTAATGAAAAACTGTTTTTT,CASSPAGGLTNEKLFF
TRBV28,TRBJ2-5,TRBD1,TGTGCCAGCAGTCCACCATCCGGGACAGGGGAACGGGAGACCCAGTACTTC,CASSPPSGTGERETQYF
TRBV28,TRBJ1-2,TRBD1,TGTGCCAGCAGTCCTGGACAGGGGTTATTGAGCTACACCTTC,CASSPGQGLLSYTF
TRBV11-1,TRBJ2-7,TRBD2,TGTGCCAGCAGCTCCTTAGCGGGTAATTCCTACGAGCAGTACTTC,CASSSLAGNSYEQYF
TRBV25-1,TRBJ2-7,-,TGTGCCAGCAGTGCGTACAGGAATGCGGCTCGCGAGCAGTACTTC,CASSAYRNAAREQYF
TRBV4-3,TRBJ1-2,-,TGCGCCAGCAGCCAATCGACGGGGATCTATGGCTACACCTTC,CASSQSTGIYGYTF
TRBV6-1,TRBJ2-7,-,TGTGCCAGCAGCCCCCGGGCCTACGAGCAGTACTTC,CASSPRAYEQYF
TRBV14,TRBJ2-2,-,TGTGCCAGCAGCCAAGCAGGGGCGGTCGGGGAGCTGTTTTTT,CASSQAGAVGELFF
TRBV29-1,TRBJ1-1,-,TGCAGCGGGGGGAACACTGAAGCTTTCTTT,CSGGNTEAFF